Below, one T cell receptor beta chain is given with its context. Its antigen remains unknown. This entry is derived from a study of T-cell memory formation after mild COVID-19. Study-wide findings and caveats: CD4/CD8 balance held among clones contracting day 15 to 85, and later expanders leaned CD4+. Shrinking CD4+ clones resided mostly in CM and EM, and CD8+ ones in EMRA.

5'RACE primed from the constant segment yielded TCR alpha and TCR beta cDNA libraries bearing sample barcodes and UMIs. Each CDR3 protein gets one entry after TCRdb re-called the 5' RACE reads with MiXCR. The sample includes roughly 110,000 distinct CDR3 sequences, about 20% of them seen just once. This CDR3 contains 21 residues. V lost 1 base, J lost 0 bases, and 22 bases lay in between. In germline, CDR1 is LGHNT, CDR2 FRNRAP. The sample taken for sequencing was PBMCs or a T cell subset sorted from them (not recorded which). The TCR comes from a young man who had mild COVID-19 (a few samples of this study predate the infection). Cell type and time point are not known. The chain has TRBV12-5 and TRBJ1-6; D perhaps matches TRBD1 (5 bases). CDR3 sequence: CASGLAPGTDGFSSYNSPLHF. In nucleotides, the CDR3 is TGTGCTAGTGGTTTGGCCCCCGGGACGGATGGATTTAGCTCCTATAATTCACCCCTCCACTTT.